A selection of T cell receptor beta chains follows, all from one sample in a study of T-cell reconstitution after alpha-beta-depleted transplantation in children. In TCRdb, the PCR reads were re-called with MiXCR into one record per CDR3 protein. In the table there are over 550,000 distinct CDR3 sequences, roughly 10% of which are singletons. This specimen was PBMCs from the stem cell graft donor, taken from the stem cell graft. Receptors were obtained from a human donor who donated a stem cell graft to a child with acute myeloid leukemia. Both conserved end residues are part of each CDR3. Fields, in order: clone size, V gene, D gene, J gene, CDR3 DNA, CDR3 protein. A D gene is named only where the DNA matches it firmly. A row's size may be missing; if present it is once, few, many or a size class.

.	TRBV29-1	TRBD2	TRBJ2-7	TGCAGCGTTGAAGAAGCGCGGGAGCTATCCTACGAGCAGTACTTC	CSVEEARELSYEQYF
many	TRBV20-1	TRBD2	TRBJ2-1	TGCAGTGCGATATCCGGGACTAGCGGGAGGTTTGAGCAGTTCTTC	CSAISGTSGRFEQFF
.	TRBV6-5	.	TRBJ1-2	TGTGCCAGCAGGGCAGGGCAGGGCTACACTTTC	CASRAGQGYTF
few	TRBV20-1	.	TRBJ2-1	TGCAGTGGCATCCTCCTCCCCAATGAGCAGTTCTTC	CSGILLPNEQFF
many	TRBV6-5	.	TRBJ1-1	TGTGCCAGCAGCTCGAACCGGGGTGAAGCTTTCTTT	CASSSNRGEAFF
.	TRBV29-1	.	TRBJ2-5	TGCAACGCCCGTTCAGAGACCCAGTACTTC	CNARSETQYF
few	TRBV20-1	TRBD2	TRBJ2-1	TGCAGTGCTAGAGCACCTAGCGGGAGGGCAAATGAGCAGTTCTTC	CSARAPSGRANEQFF
.	TRBV6-1	.	TRBJ2-1	TGTGCCATCGACCCCTCCTACTACAATGAGCAGTTCTTC	CAIDPSYYNEQFF
.	TRBV7-3	.	TRBJ2-7	TGTGCCAGCAGCCAGGGACCACTCCTGGAGCAGTACTTC	CASSQGPLLEQYF
many	TRBV7-6	TRBD1	TRBJ2-7	TGTGCCAGCAGCTTAGGAGGGGGCCTATCCTACGAGCAGTACTTC	CASSLGGGLSYEQYF
.	TRBV7-9	.	TRBJ2-7	TGTGCCAGCAGCTATGGGGACGGGGACTACGAGCAGTACTTC	CASSYGDGDYEQYF
many	TRBV19	.	TRBJ1-2	TGTGCCAGTAGACGACAGGTGCCCTGGGAGGGCTACACCTTC	CASRRQVPWEGYTF
few	TRBV11-2	TRBD1	TRBJ2-7	TGTGCCAGCAGCCAGACAGGGTCACCCTACGAGCAGTACTTC	CASSQTGSPYEQYF
.	TRBV12-3/TRBV12-4	.	TRBJ1-3	TGTGCCAGCAGCTCATTCCTCTCTGGAAACACCATATATTTT	CASSSFLSGNTIYF
.	TRBV3-1	.	TRBJ2-2	TGTGCCAGCAGTTTTCAGGGGAGCGGGGAGCTGTTTTTT	CASSFQGSGELFF
few	TRBV12-3/TRBV12-4	.	TRBJ1-2	TGTGCCAGCAGTTTAGACAGATACTATGGCTACACCTTC	CASSLDRYYGYTF
.	TRBV20-1	.	TRBJ2-6	TGCAGTGCTAGACCAACAGCGAGCTCTGGGGCCAACGTCCTGACTTTC	CSARPTASSGANVLTF
few	TRBV9	TRBD2	TRBJ2-7	TGTGCCAGCAGCGTAGAAGCTAGCGGGAGGGCCTTCGAGCAGTACTTC	CASSVEASGRAFEQYF
few	TRBV20-1	.	TRBJ2-5	TGCAGTGTTAGGACAGGCGGGAGGACCCAGTACTTC	CSVRTGGRTQYF
many	TRBV28	TRBD1	TRBJ1-1	TGTGCCAGCAGCCCCCCCGGGACAGTGTCTGAAGCTTTCTTT	CASSPPGTVSEAFF
.	TRBV29-1	.	TRBJ2-3	TGCAGCGTTGAACCTCGTCCGCAGTATTTT	CSVEPRPQYF
many	TRBV24-1	TRBD1	TRBJ2-5	TGTGCCACCAGTGACAACAGGGGGCCAAGACCTGAGGAGACCCAGTACTTC	CATSDNRGPRPEETQYF
.	TRBV19	TRBD1	TRBJ2-1	TGTGCCAGTAGTGGGGACAGGGGCTCCTACAATGAGCAGTTCTTC	CASSGDRGSYNEQFF
.	TRBV19	TRBD2	TRBJ2-7	TGTGCCAGCTCCACTAGCGGCCACTCCTACGAGCAGTACTTC	CASSTSGHSYEQYF
.	TRBV29-1	.	TRBJ1-2	TGCAGCGTTGAGGTATGCTACACCTTC	CSVEVCYTF
.	TRBV7-2	.	TRBJ1-3	TGTGCCAGCACCCGAAGCGGGACTCAGAGATATGGAAACACCATATATTTT	CASTRSGTQRYGNTIYF
few	TRBV20-1	.	TRBJ1-3	TGCAGTGCCCAGAGGGGGTCGTCTGGAAACACCATATATTTT	CSAQRGSSGNTIYF
many	TRBV29-1	TRBD2	TRBJ2-2	TGCAGCGTTCGGGGACTAGCGGGTTCGAACACCGGGGAGCTGTTTTTT	CSVRGLAGSNTGELFF
many	TRBV29-1	.	TRBJ2-7	TGCAGCGTTGTAGGACAACCTGGGCCGAACGAGCAGTACTTC	CSVVGQPGPNEQYF
many	TRBV27	.	TRBJ2-3	TGTGCCAGCAGTTTAGTTGTTAGCTTGGGTAAAGATACGCAGTATTTT	CASSLVVSLGKDTQYF
.	TRBV6-2/TRBV6-3	.	TRBJ1-2	TGTGCCAGCACGCGCCCCAGGGACGGCGCACGCTACACCTTC	CASTRPRDGARYTF
.	TRBV5-3	.	TRBJ1-2	TGTGCCAGGGGCCCCCGGGACGGCTATGGCTACACCTTC	CARGPRDGYGYTF
.	TRBV12-3/TRBV12-4	.	TRBJ1-2	TGTGCCAGCAGCCAATGGACGGGACGCGGGGGCTACACCTTC	CASSQWTGRGGYTF
few	TRBV7-2	.	TRBJ2-1	TGTGCCAGCAACGTACGGAGGGGGCCGTATGAGCAGTTCTTC	CASNVRRGPYEQFF
few	TRBV27	.	TRBJ2-1	TGTGCCAGCAGTTTATGGGGGGCTACCAAGCGGGACGTTGAGCAGTTCTTC	CASSLWGATKRDVEQFF
.	TRBV29-1	.	TRBJ2-1	TGCAGCCTTGCTCCCCCTGGGCAGGCCTACAATGAGCAGTTCTTC	CSLAPPGQAYNEQFF
.	TRBV7-9	.	TRBJ2-1	TGTGCCAGCAGCTTAGCCTCGCCATCGAATGAGCAGTTCTTC	CASSLASPSNEQFF
many	TRBV29-1	.	TRBJ2-7	TGCAGCGTCGGGATGGGTCAGGGGACCTACGAGCAGTACTTC	CSVGMGQGTYEQYF
few	TRBV7-9	TRBD1	TRBJ1-5	TGTGCCAGCAGCCGGACAGGTTCGGTAGAGCCCCAGCATTTT	CASSRTGSVEPQHF
many	TRBV6-1	.	TRBJ1-1	TGTGCCAGCAGTGAATCGGGCCGCGGCGAAGCTTTCTTT	CASSESGRGEAFF
.	TRBV20-1	.	TRBJ2-5	TGCAGTGCTACCAGGCTACCCCGCCAGGGGACCCAGTACTTC	CSATRLPRQGTQYF
few	TRBV6-5	.	TRBJ2-2	TGTGCCAGCAGTTACGGCAGCCCGACCGGGGAGCTGTTTTTT	CASSYGSPTGELFF
few	TRBV10-3	.	TRBJ2-5	TGTGCCATCAGATCAGGGGATCGGGAGACCCAGTACTTC	CAIRSGDRETQYF
few	TRBV28	.	TRBJ2-3	TGTGCCAGCAGTTCATCCTCTAGCGCCAGCACAGATACGCAGTATTTT	CASSSSSSASTDTQYF
.	TRBV6-1	TRBD1	TRBJ2-7	TGTGCCAGCAGAGGGACAGTAACCTACGAGCAGTACTTC	CASRGTVTYEQYF
many	TRBV7-9	TRBD2	TRBJ2-3	TGTGCCAGCAGCGCTAGCGGGAGAGGCCCAGATACGCAGTATTTT	CASSASGRGPDTQYF
many	TRBV20-1	.	TRBJ2-1	TGCAGTGCTAGTGGACTCCTGAGGGATGAGCAGTTCTTC	CSASGLLRDEQFF
few	TRBV20-1	.	TRBJ2-1	TGCAGTGCTACCCGTTCATACAGGGGAGGGCACAATGAGCAGTTCTTC	CSATRSYRGGHNEQFF
many	TRBV12-3/TRBV12-4	.	TRBJ2-3	TGTGCCAGCAGTCCCTCCGGGTTCCCAGGGGCAGATACGCAGTATTTT	CASSPSGFPGADTQYF
many	TRBV14	.	TRBJ1-2	TGTGCCAGCAGCCCTTCCAGCTATGGCTACACCTTC	CASSPSSYGYTF
few	TRBV10-3	.	TRBJ2-7	TGTGCCACCCTTAGACGGTCGTACGAGCAGTACTTC	CATLRRSYEQYF
few	TRBV28	.	TRBJ2-3	TGTGCCAGCAGTTTTATTACAGAATTCACAGATACGCAGTATTTT	CASSFITEFTDTQYF
many	TRBV7-2	TRBD1	TRBJ2-3	TGTGCCAGCAGCTTACCCCTCCTACAGGGGATCACAGATACGCAGTATTTT	CASSLPLLQGITDTQYF
.	TRBV12-3/TRBV12-4	.	TRBJ2-1	TGTGCCAGCAGTCTCTCTCGGGGCGGGAATGAGCAGTTCTTC	CASSLSRGGNEQFF